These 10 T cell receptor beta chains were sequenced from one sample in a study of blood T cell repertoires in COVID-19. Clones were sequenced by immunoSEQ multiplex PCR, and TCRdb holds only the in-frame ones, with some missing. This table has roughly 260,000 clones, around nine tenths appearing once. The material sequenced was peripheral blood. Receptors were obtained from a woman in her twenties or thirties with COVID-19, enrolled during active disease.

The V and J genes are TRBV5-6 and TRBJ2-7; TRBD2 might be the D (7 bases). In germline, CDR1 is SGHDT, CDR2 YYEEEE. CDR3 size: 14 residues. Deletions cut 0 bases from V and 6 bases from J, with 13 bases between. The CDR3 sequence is CASSLEGGRGEQYF. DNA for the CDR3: TGTGCCAGCAGCTTGGAGGGGGGGCGAGGCGAGCAGTACTTC.

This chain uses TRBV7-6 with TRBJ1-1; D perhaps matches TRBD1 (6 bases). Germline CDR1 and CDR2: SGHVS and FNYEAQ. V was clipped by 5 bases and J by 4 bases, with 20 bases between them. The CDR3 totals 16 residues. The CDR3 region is CASSPPGGGRTTEAFF. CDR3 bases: TGTGCCAGCAGCCCCCCCGGGGGGGGGCGCACCACTGAAGCTTTCTTT. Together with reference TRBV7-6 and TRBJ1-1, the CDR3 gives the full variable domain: GAGVSQSPRYKVTKRGQDVALRCDPISGHVSLYWYRQALGQGPEFLTYFNYEAQQDKSGLPNDRFSAERPEGSISTLTIQRTEQRDSAMYRCASSPPGGGRTTEAFFGQGTRLTVV.

The CDR3 sequence: CASSLRRSGEQEKLFF. The CDR3 bases are TGTGCCAGCAGCCTACGGAGGAGCGGGGAGCAGGAAAAACTGTTTTTT. This chain connects TRBV7-9 to TRBJ1-4, with no clear D. There are 16 residues in the CDR3. Trimming pared 5 bases from V and 8 bases from J, leaving 21 bases between. The germline V gene encodes CDR1 SEHNR and CDR2 FQNEAQ (reference sequence).

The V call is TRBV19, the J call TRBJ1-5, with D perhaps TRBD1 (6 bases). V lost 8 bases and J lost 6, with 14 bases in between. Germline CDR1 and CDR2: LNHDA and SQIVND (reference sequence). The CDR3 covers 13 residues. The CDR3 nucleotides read TGTGCCAGTCACACAGGGATTGCTCAGCCCCAGCATTTT. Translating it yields CASHTGIAQPQHF.

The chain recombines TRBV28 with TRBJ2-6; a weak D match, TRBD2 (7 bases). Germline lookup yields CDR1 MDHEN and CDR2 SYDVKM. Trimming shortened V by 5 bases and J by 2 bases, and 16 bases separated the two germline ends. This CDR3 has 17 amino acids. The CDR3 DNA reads TGTGCCAGCAGTCCCCTTCGGGGGGCAGCTGGGGCCAACGTCCTGACTTTC. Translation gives CASSPLRGAAGANVLTF.

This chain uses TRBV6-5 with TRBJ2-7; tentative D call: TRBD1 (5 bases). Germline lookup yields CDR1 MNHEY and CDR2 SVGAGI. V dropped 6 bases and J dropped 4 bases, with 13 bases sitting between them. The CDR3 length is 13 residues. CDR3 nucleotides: TGTGCCAGCAGGCGCCTTCAGGGTTACGAGCAGTACTTC. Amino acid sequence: CASRRLQGYEQYF.

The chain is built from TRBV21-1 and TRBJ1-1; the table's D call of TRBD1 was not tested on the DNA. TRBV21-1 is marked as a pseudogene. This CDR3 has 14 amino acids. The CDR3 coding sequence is TGTGCCAGCAGCAAAGGGCCGATGAACACTGAAGCTTTCTTT. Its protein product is CASSKGPMNTEAFF.

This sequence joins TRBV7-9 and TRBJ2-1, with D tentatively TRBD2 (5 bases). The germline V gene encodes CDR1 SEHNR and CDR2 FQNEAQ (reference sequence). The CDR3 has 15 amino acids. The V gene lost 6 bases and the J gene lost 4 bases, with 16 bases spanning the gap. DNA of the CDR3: TGTGCCAGCAGTGATCTTACCCGGGAATACAATGAGCAGTTCTTC. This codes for CASSDLTREYNEQFF.

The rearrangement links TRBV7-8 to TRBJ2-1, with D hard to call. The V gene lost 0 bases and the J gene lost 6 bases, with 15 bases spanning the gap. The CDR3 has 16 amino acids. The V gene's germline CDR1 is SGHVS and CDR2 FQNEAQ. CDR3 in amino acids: CASSLARSRLVNEQFF. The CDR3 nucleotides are TGTGCCAGCAGCTTAGCGCGGTCTAGATTGGTCAATGAGCAGTTCTTC.

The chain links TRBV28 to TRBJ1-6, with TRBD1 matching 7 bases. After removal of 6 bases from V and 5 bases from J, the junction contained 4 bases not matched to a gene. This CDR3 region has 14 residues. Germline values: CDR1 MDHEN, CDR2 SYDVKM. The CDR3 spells CASSLDRNNSPLHF. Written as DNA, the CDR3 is TGTGCCAGCAGCCTGGACAGGAATAATTCACCCCTCCACTTT.